The clone carrying this TCR beta chain showed up just a few times. What it recognizes is unknown. TCRdb re-derived calls from the 5' RACE reads in MiXCR, one entry per CDR3 protein. The sample yields fewer than 700,000 distinct CDR3 sequences, about 20% seen once. The record originates from a study of T-cell memory formation after mild COVID-19. About the research overall: Clusters were largely donor specific.

Findings of the study overall: CD4+ bias marked clones expanding day 15 to 37, unlike balanced contracting clones. CD4+ contracting clones lay mainly in CM and EM, CD8+ ones in EMRA.

Trimming took 8 bases from V and 5 from J; bases not matched to a gene: 12. This CDR3 region has 17 residues. Germline V gene data show CDR1 as SGHTA and CDR2 as FQGNSA. The chain joins TRBV7-2 to TRBJ2-2, with 12 bases identical to TRBD2. Sample: PBMCs or a T cell subset sorted from them (not recorded which). The clonotype was recovered from an adult woman who had mild COVID-19 (a few samples of this study predate the infection). Cell type and time point are not known. The CDR3 sequence is CASQASGRAGGTGELFF. In DNA, the CDR3 is TGTGCCAGCCAGGCTAGCGGGAGGGCCGGAGGGACCGGGGAGCTGTTTTTT.